The 23 T cell receptor beta chains in this list originate from one sample, sequenced in a study of blood T cell repertoires in COVID-19. TCRdb's table, derived via immunoSEQ multiplex PCR, lists solely in-frame clones and lacks some. Of approximately 460,000 clones listed, nearly 90% were seen once; the top ten hold roughly 0.84%. What was sequenced was peripheral blood. Receptors originate from a man between 18 and 35 years old with COVID-19, enrolled during active disease.

This clone was picked up one time. The chain carries TRBV19 and TRBJ2-1; perhaps TRBD1 as D (6 bases). The germline CDR1 and CDR2 sequences are LNHDA and SQIVND (reference sequence). The CDR3 spans 16 residues. The V end lost 5 bases, the J end lost 6 bases, and 20 bases lay between the germline ends. The CDR3: CASSASRSTGTNEQFF. The CDR3 DNA reads TGTGCCAGTAGTGCCAGCCGAAGTACAGGGACCAATGAGCAGTTCTTC.

The chain links TRBV12-5 to TRBJ2-6; unclear D gene. Trimming cost V 0 bases and J 1 base, with 10 bases left between them. This CDR3 region has 17 residues. Germline CDR1 LGHNT, CDR2 FRNRAP. CDR3 loop: CASGLVLLWSGANVLTF. CDR3 nucleotides: TGTGCTAGTGGTTTGGTACTGTTGTGGTCTGGGGCCAACGTCCTGACTTTC.

The V gene is TRBV19, the J gene TRBJ2-7, with D perhaps matching TRBD2 (6 bases). This CDR3 contains 13 residues. Per germline, CDR1 LNHDA and CDR2 SQIVND (reference sequence). Trimming took off 5 bases at V and 3 bases at J, with 11 bases between the two ends. The CDR3: CASSYGSGYEQYF. CDR3 DNA sequence: TGTGCCAGTAGTTACGGGAGTGGCTACGAGCAGTACTTC.

The chain links TRBV9 to TRBJ2-6; D ambiguous. V lost 5 bases, J lost 4 bases, and 16 bases lay in between. CDR3 length: 16 amino acids. Germline V CDR1 and CDR2: SGDLS, YYNGEE. The CDR3 sequence is CASSPFVGSGANVLTF. In DNA form, the CDR3 reads TGTGCCAGCAGTCCCTTCGTGGGCTCCGGGGCCAACGTCCTGACTTTC.

The chain employs TRBV18 and TRBJ2-7; D gene uncertain. Trimming removed 0 bases at V and 5 bases at J, with 8 bases between. There are 13 residues in the CDR3. Germline loops: CDR1 KGHSH, CDR2 LQKENI. The CDR3 reads CASSPPGVNEQYF. The CDR3 DNA follows: TGTGCCAGCTCACCACCAGGAGTAAACGAGCAGTACTTC.

The chain is built from TRBV7-9 and TRBJ2-7; TRBD1 aligns across 7 bases. The V gene end was trimmed by 7 bases and the J gene end by 1 base; junction bases not matched to a gene: 10. Germline V gene data show CDR1 as SEHNR and CDR2 as FQNEAQ (reference sequence). This CDR3 is built from 15 residues. The CDR3 protein is CASTSGTVRSYEQYF. CDR3 sequence (DNA): TGTGCCAGCACTAGTGGGACAGTTCGTTCCTACGAGCAGTACTTC.

This clone was detected only once. The chain couples TRBV2 to TRBJ2-2, with TRBD2 matching 7 bases. The V gene end was trimmed by 6 bases and the J gene end by 3 bases; junction bases not matched to a gene: 7. The CDR3 totals 15 residues. Germline V lookup: CDR1 SNHLY, CDR2 FYNNEI. The CDR3 here is CASRTSRGDTGELFF. CDR3 DNA sequence: TGTGCCAGCAGGACTAGCCGAGGGGACACCGGGGAGCTGTTTTTT.

The chain has TRBV28 and TRBJ2-7; TRBD1 matches at 7 bases. The junction had 27 bases not matched to a gene; V was cut back by 6 bases and J by 7 bases. There are 19 residues in the CDR3. Per germline, CDR1 MDHEN and CDR2 SYDVKM. The CDR3 coding sequence is TGTGCCAGCAGGCCCACCCTACTTCAGGCCGACAGGGCGGTGCGGGAGCAGTACTTC. Its translation is CASRPTLLQADRAVREQYF.

The chain recombines TRBV3-1 (or the pseudogene TRBV3-2) with TRBJ1-2; 7 nucleotides line up with TRBD1. The germline V gene encodes CDR1 LGHDT and CDR2 YNNKEL (reference sequence). Trimming at V came to 0 bases and at J to 0 bases, leaving 16 bases not matched to a gene. The CDR3 runs to 20 residues. DNA of the CDR3: TGTGCCAGCAGCCAAGATGAGGTACAGGGGTTTCGGAATCCTAACTATGGCTACACCTTC. This translates into CASSQDEVQGFRNPNYGYTF.

The chain uses TRBV5-6 and TRBJ2-3; 7 bases agree with TRBD2. This CDR3 is 15 amino acids long. V shed 4 bases and J 0 bases; nucleotides not matched to a gene: 5. Germline assignment: CDR1 SGHDT and CDR2 YYEEEE. The DNA for the CDR3 is TGTGCCAGCAGCCCAGGACTAGTGAGCACAGATACGCAGTATTTT. Amino acids: CASSPGLVSTDTQYF.

The rearrangement uses TRBV2 and TRBJ2-3; D ambiguous. CDR3 length equals 11 residues. CDR1 is SNHLY and CDR2 is FYNNEI in the germline V gene. V was shortened by 5 bases and J by 5 bases, with 5 bases between the two germline ends. CDR3 region: CASSLRDTQYF. CDR3 in DNA: TGTGCCAGCAGTCTACGAGATACGCAGTATTTT.

This rearrangement joins TRBV19 to TRBJ2-7; 8 bases are shared with TRBD2. Losses at the gene ends were 1 base for V and 5 bases for J; bases not matched to a gene: 7. CDR3 size: 15 residues. Germline V gene sequence: CDR1 LNHDA, CDR2 SQIVND (reference sequence). This CDR3 reads CASSIGGRSVNEQYF. DNA of the CDR3: TGTGCCAGTAGTATAGGCGGGAGGAGCGTTAACGAGCAGTACTTC.

The chain uses TRBV18 and TRBJ2-7; tentatively, D is TRBD2 (5 bases). The V gene's germline CDR1 is KGHSH and CDR2 LQKENI. Trimming removed 2 bases at V and 5 bases at J, with 16 bases between. The CDR3 runs 15 residues. The CDR3 sequence: CASSPTPGLQHEQYF. CDR3 bases: TGTGCCAGCTCACCAACCCCTGGACTGCAACACGAGCAGTACTTC.

This sequence joins TRBV5-6 and TRBJ1-6; 9 bases agree with TRBD1. V lost 4 bases and J lost 6; bases outside the gene matches: 5. The CDR3 is 15 amino acids. Germline V gene sequence: CDR1 SGHDT, CDR2 YYEEEE. The CDR3 nucleotides are TGTGCCAGCAGCATAATGGACAGGGGTAATTCACCCCTCCACTTT. It codes for CASSIMDRGNSPLHF.

The rearrangement uses TRBV6-1 and TRBJ2-7; D perhaps matches TRBD1 (6 bases). Germline CDR1 is MNHNS and CDR2 is SASEGT. V lost 2 bases and J 5 bases, leaving 13 bases between the germline ends. This CDR3 has 14 amino acids. The CDR3 sequence is CASSESRGVDEQYF. CDR3 bases: TGTGCCAGCAGTGAATCCAGGGGTGTCGACGAGCAGTACTTC.

The J gene is TRBJ2-1, the V gene TRBV27; D uncertain. The CDR3 sequence is 16 residues long. Germline CDR1 MNHEY, CDR2 SMNVEV (reference sequence). Trimming shortened V by 1 base and J by 0 bases, and 10 bases separated the two germline ends. The CDR3: CASSLYSVSSYNEQFF. CDR3 nucleotides: TGTGCCAGCAGTTTATATTCCGTTAGCTCCTACAATGAGCAGTTCTTC.

V gene TRBV6-1 combines with J gene TRBJ2-1; maybe TRBD1 (5 bases). This CDR3 region has 13 residues. Germline CDR1 MNHNS, CDR2 SASEGT. Trimming removed 0 bases at V and 5 bases at J, with 5 bases between. The CDR3 loop is CASSEADNNEQFF. The DNA for the CDR3 is TGTGCCAGCAGTGAAGCGGACAACAATGAGCAGTTCTTC.

The CDR3 region has the DNA TGTGCCAGCAGCTCCTCATCAGGGCTCGGTCAGCCCCAGCATTTT. Its translation: CASSSSSGLGQPQHF. This chain links TRBV7-6 with TRBJ1-5; a weak D match, TRBD1 (5 bases). V gave up 4 bases and J gave up 6 bases, with 16 bases separating them. This CDR3 comprises 15 residues. Germline V gives CDR1 SGHVS, CDR2 FNYEAQ. The complete variable domain, with remaining parts taken from reference TRBV7-6 and TRBJ1-5, reads GAGVSQSPRYKVTKRGQDVALRCDPISGHVSLYWYRQALGQGPEFLTYFNYEAQQDKSGLPNDRFSAERPEGSISTLTIQRTEQRDSAMYRCASSSSSGLGQPQHFGDGTRLSIL.

The chain recombines TRBV19 with TRBJ2-3; 7 bases agree with TRBD2. Losses at the gene ends were 4 bases for V and 4 bases for J; bases not matched to a gene: 5. The CDR3 is 14 residues long. Germline V lookup: CDR1 LNHDA, CDR2 SQIVND (reference sequence). This CDR3 is CASSRRSGADTQYF. In DNA form, the CDR3 reads TGTGCCAGTAGTAGGCGGAGCGGGGCAGATACGCAGTATTTT.

The chain has TRBV6-6 and TRBJ1-6, with TRBD1 matching over 7 bases. The CDR3 is 16 residues long. Germline values: CDR1 MNHNY, CDR2 SVGAGI (reference sequence). V trimming: 11 bases; J trimming: 9 bases; junction bases outside the gene matches: 19. The CDR3 protein is CAASEGRRPGGSPLHF. In DNA, the CDR3 is TGTGCCGCGAGCGAGGGGCGGCGGCCAGGGGGTTCACCCCTCCACTTT.

The V gene is TRBV5-5, the J gene TRBJ2-3, with a weak D call TRBD2 (5 bases). Germline CDR1 and CDR2: SGHKS and YYEKEE (reference sequence). V gave up 4 bases and J gave up 0 bases, with 12 bases separating them. The CDR3 has 15 residues. The CDR3: CASSASGRSTDTQYF. CDR3 coding DNA: TGTGCCAGCAGCGCCTCGGGGAGAAGCACAGATACGCAGTATTTT.

The chain links TRBV24-1 to TRBJ2-5, with TRBD2 identical over 11 bases. The germline gives CDR1 KGHDR, CDR2 SFDVKD. V was clipped by 7 bases and J by 7 bases; unmatched bases: 10. The CDR3 length is 15 residues. CDR3 amino acids: CATRSSGGGEVTQYF. CDR3 coding DNA: TGTGCCACCAGGAGTAGCGGGGGGGGCGAGGTGACCCAGTACTTC.

This clone occurred once. J is TRBJ1-6 and V is TRBV3-1 (or the pseudogene TRBV3-2), with D perhaps TRBD1 (5 bases). The germline V gene encodes CDR1 LGHDT and CDR2 YNNKEL (reference sequence). This CDR3 is 14 amino acids long. V dropped 0 bases and J dropped 10 bases, with 10 bases sitting between them. The CDR3 coding sequence is TGTGCCAGCAGCCAAGAGCCAGGGCACTCACCCCTCCACTTT. The encoded protein is CASSQEPGHSPLHF.